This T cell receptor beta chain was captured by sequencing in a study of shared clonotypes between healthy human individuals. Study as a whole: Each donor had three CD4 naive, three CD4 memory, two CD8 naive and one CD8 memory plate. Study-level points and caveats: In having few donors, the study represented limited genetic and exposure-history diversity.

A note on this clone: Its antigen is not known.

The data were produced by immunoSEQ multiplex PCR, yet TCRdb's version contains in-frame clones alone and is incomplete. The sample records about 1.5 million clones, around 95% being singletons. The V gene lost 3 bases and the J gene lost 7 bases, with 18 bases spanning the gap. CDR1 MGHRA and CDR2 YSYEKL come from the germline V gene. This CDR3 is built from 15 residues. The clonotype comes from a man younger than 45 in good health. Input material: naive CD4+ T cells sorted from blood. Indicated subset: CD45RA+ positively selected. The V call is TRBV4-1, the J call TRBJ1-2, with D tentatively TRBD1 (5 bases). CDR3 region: CASSHPDQGKRGYTF. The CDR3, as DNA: TGCGCCAGCAGCCACCCCGATCAGGGAAAGCGTGGCTACACCTTC.